These 17 T cell receptor beta chains originate from one sample sequenced in a study of CD8 T cells in Susac syndrome. Reverse transcription of roughly 0.5 to 1 ug RNA was carried out with random hexamers. TCRdb reanalysed the immunoSEQ multiplex PCR reads using MiXCR and keeps one entry per CDR3 protein. The sample lists about 200,000 distinct CDR3 sequences; over 85% were seen once. The material sequenced was CD4+ T cells from PBMCs. The origin of the receptors is a human donor in good health.

J is TRBJ2-7 and V is TRBV4-3; no definite D call. Germline values: CDR1 LGHNA, CDR2 YSLEER. This CDR3 has 13 amino acids. The germline V and J ends were trimmed by 1 base and 0 bases, with 4 bases remaining between them. Written as DNA, the CDR3 is TGCGCCAGCAGCCAAGTGCTCTCCTACGAGCAGTACTTC. Protein sequence: CASSQVLSYEQYF.

The genes are TRBV18 and TRBJ2-7, with D perhaps assigned TRBD1 or TRBD2 (6 bases each). Per germline, CDR1 KGHSH and CDR2 LQKENI. CDR3 length: 14 residues. The germline V and J ends were trimmed by 6 bases and 6 bases, with 18 bases remaining between them. The CDR3 loop reads CASSRSRGDVEQYV. Written as DNA, the CDR3 is TGTGCCAGCTCCCGTTCGAGGGGGGACGTCGAGCAGTACGTC.

J is TRBJ2-1 and V is TRBV9; D possibly uses TRBD1 or TRBD2 (6 bases each). Germline-derived CDR1 and CDR2 are SGDLS and YYNGEE. The CDR3 totals 14 residues. V was trimmed by 2 bases and J by 5 bases, leaving 11 bases between them. CDR3: CASSVGGQNNEQFF. In DNA, the CDR3 is TGTGCCAGCAGCGTTGGGGGGCAAAACAATGAGCAGTTCTTC.

The V and J genes are TRBV7-9 and TRBJ1-2; TRBD1 aligns across 9 bases. Looked up from germline, CDR1 is SEHNR and CDR2 is FQNEAQ (reference sequence). J lost 7 bases, V lost 5 bases, and 11 bases had no gene match. The CDR3 is made up of 15 amino acids. The CDR3: CASSRTGQGVSGYTF. For the CDR3, the DNA is TGTGCCAGCAGCCGGACGGGACAGGGTGTCAGTGGCTACACCTTC.

This chain links TRBV19 with TRBJ2-6; tentative D call: TRBD1 (6 bases). Trimming shortened V by 8 bases and J by 1 base, and 15 bases separated the two germline ends. This CDR3 comprises 16 residues. Germline V CDR1 and CDR2: LNHDA, SQIVND (reference sequence). In DNA, the CDR3 is TGTGCCAGTGGTCATCTCAGGGGTTCTGGGGCCAACGTCCTGACTTTC. It is translated as CASGHLRGSGANVLTF.

The J gene is TRBJ2-1, the V gene TRBV29-1; D is possibly TRBD2 (6 bases). CDR3 length: 13 residues. V was shortened by 7 bases and J by 3 bases, with 13 bases between the two germline ends. Germline V lookup: CDR1 SQVTM, CDR2 ANQGSEA. CDR3 sequence (DNA): TGCAGCGCCGGCAGTAGCGGCTACAATGAGCAGTTCTTC. It yields the protein CSAGSSGYNEQFF.

This rearrangement joins TRBV12-3 or TRBV12-4 to TRBJ1-1, with D perhaps TRBD1 (5 bases). The CDR3 sequence is 15 residues long. Trimming left V 5 bases short and J 3 bases short, with 16 bases between. CDR3 sequence reads: CASSPSFGGDTEAFF. The CDR3 nucleotides read TGTGCCAGCAGTCCATCCTTTGGGGGGGACACTGAAGCTTTCTTT.

This sequence joins TRBV5-6 and TRBJ2-7; TRBD2 is a possible D gene (5 bases). V lost 3 bases to trimming and J lost 2 bases, with 9 bases between them. There are 13 residues in the CDR3. CDR1 SGHDT and CDR2 YYEEEE come from the germline V gene. This chain's CDR3 is CASSSRLTYEQYF. As DNA, the CDR3 is TGTGCCAGCAGCTCTAGACTAACCTACGAGCAGTACTTC.

This clonotype was detected once. The CDR3 sequence is CASRDCTQNTEAFF. As DNA, the CDR3 is TGTGCCAGCAGGGACTGCACGCAGAACACTGAAGCTTTCTTT. The J gene is TRBJ1-1, the V gene TRBV2; no definite D call. CDR3 length: 14 residues. The germline CDR1 and CDR2 sequences are SNHLY and FYNNEI. The ends were cut back, 6 bases at V and 1 base at J, with 12 bases in the middle.

CDR3 residues: CSAGTGITYEQYF. CDR3 nucleotides: TGCAGTGCAGGGACAGGGATAACCTACGAGCAGTACTTC. The chain links TRBV20-1 to TRBJ2-7, with 9 bases aligning to TRBD1. The J segment lost 2 bases and the V segment lost 6 bases, leaving 5 bases of the junction unmatched. The germline CDR1 and CDR2 sequences are DFQATT and SNEGSKA (reference sequence). There are 13 residues in the CDR3.

The rearrangement links TRBV29-1 to TRBJ1-1; 9 bases match TRBD1. V was pared by 4 bases and J by 2 bases, with 5 bases of the junction left unmatched. CDR3 size: 14 residues. CDR1 is SQVTM, CDR2 ANQGSEA, per germline. This CDR3 is CSVGMGQGNTEAFF. The CDR3 region has the DNA TGCAGCGTTGGCATGGGACAGGGAAACACTGAAGCTTTCTTT.

The chain uses TRBV7-9 and TRBJ2-7, with no clear D. The germline V gene has CDR1 SEHNR and CDR2 FQNEAQ (reference sequence). V shed 5 bases and J shed 2 bases, with 16 bases lying between them. This CDR3 is 15 amino acids long. DNA of the CDR3: TGTGCCAGCAGCCCGCGGACCGAAGTTCCCTACGAGCAGTACTTC. Residues: CASSPRTEVPYEQYF.

This clonotype was observed a single time. CDR3 amino acids: CASSLEGGYQETQYF. The CDR3 DNA reads TGTGCCAGCAGCTTGGAGGGCGGGTACCAAGAGACCCAGTACTTC. This chain links TRBV7-2 with TRBJ2-5; D is perhaps TRBD2 (6 bases). The CDR3 consists of 15 residues. The germline gives CDR1 SGHTA, CDR2 FQGNSA. Trimming removed 3 bases at V and 0 bases at J, with 11 bases between.

The gene calls are TRBV6-5 and TRBJ2-1, with 8 positions matching TRBD2. This CDR3 has 15 residues. Trimming removed 6 bases from V and 3 bases from J; junction bases left unmatched: 7. Per germline, CDR1 MNHEY and CDR2 SVGAGI. The DNA of the CDR3 is TGTGCCAGCAGCCTCTACGGGACTAGCTACAATGAGCAGTTCTTC. Amino acid sequence: CASSLYGTSYNEQFF.

V gene TRBV14 combines with J gene TRBJ2-1, with 12 bases lining up with TRBD2. The CDR3 runs 16 residues. The V and J ends lost 4 bases and 3 bases, in that order; junction bases with no gene match: 4. Germline lookup yields CDR1 SGHDN and CDR2 FVKESK. DNA for the CDR3: TGTGCCAGCAGCCCTTCTAGCGGGAGGGTCTACAATGAGCAGTTCTTC. It specifies CASSPSSGRVYNEQFF.

This chain joins TRBV4-2 and TRBJ1-2; 7 bases are a match to TRBD1. V lost 2 bases and J lost 4; bases outside the gene matches: 7. CDR1 and CDR2 (germline): LGHNA, YNFKEQ. The CDR3 sequence is 15 residues long. DNA of the CDR3: TGTGCCAGCAGCCAAAGGGAGGGGGCCGTCTATGGCTACACCTTC. Its protein is CASSQREGAVYGYTF.

The chain uses TRBV12-3 or TRBV12-4 and TRBJ2-1; D is undetermined. Trimming shortened V by 5 bases and J by 8 bases, and 13 bases separated the two germline ends. This CDR3 region has 13 residues. CDR3 nucleotide sequence: TGTGCCAGCAGTACTCTCGGATCTGATGAGCAGTTCTTC. It translates to CASSTLGSDEQFF.